The next 5 T cell receptor beta chains were all read from a single sample in a study of cytomegalovirus exposure and HLA in healthy donors. Primers for the PCR totalled 60 Vbeta and 13 Jbeta. TCRdb keeps only in-frame clones here, not all; method: immunoSEQ multiplex PCR. The sample contains 150,000 or so clones, more than 80% of which appear only once. The sample comprised PBMCs. The receptor source for this set is a woman aged 18-29 years in good health and CMV-seropositive.

The chain employs TRBV6-5 and TRBJ2-5, with TRBD1 identical over 7 bases. The J call may not be correct, given that the DNA end is closer to TRBJ2-7. Germline CDR1 and CDR2: MNHEY and SVGAGI. This CDR3 comprises 12 residues. This CDR3 is CASRDRTYEQYF. CDR3 coding DNA: TGTGCCAGCCGGGACAGAACCTACGAGCAGTACTTC.

The rearrangement uses TRBV6-6 and TRBJ2-1, with D hard to call. CDR3 size: 13 residues. CDR1 and CDR2 (germline): MNHNY, SVGAGI (reference sequence). Trimming left V 0 bases short and J 6 bases short, with 6 bases between. CDR3: CASSYSPGNEQFF. The DNA of the CDR3 is TGTGCCAGCAGTTACTCGCCGGGCAATGAGCAGTTCTTC.

The chain combines TRBV21-1 with TRBJ1-5. TRBV21-1 is noted as a pseudogene. The CDR3 has 13 amino acids. The CDR3 sequence is CAGGGRSNQPQHF. CDR3 DNA sequence: TGTGCCGGGGGGGGCCGTAGCAATCAGCCCCAGCATTTT.

The V and J genes are TRBV6-6 and TRBJ2-7; TRBD1 might be the D (6 bases). V lost 6 bases and J lost 3, with 15 bases in between. The CDR3 is 14 amino acids. Germline CDR1 is MNHNY and CDR2 is SVGAGI (reference sequence). CDR3 bases: TGTGCCAGCAGCCTGCTACAGGGTAGCTACGAGCAGTACTTC. It translates to CASSLLQGSYEQYF.

This clone was picked up one time. The chain recombines TRBV7-6 with TRBJ2-1; D is possibly TRBD2 (7 bases). The CDR3 length is 22 residues. V was trimmed by 1 base and J by 0 bases, leaving 28 bases between them. Germline V gene sequence: CDR1 SGHVS, CDR2 FNYEAQ. Written as DNA, the CDR3 is TGTGCCAGCAGCTTAGGTCGAAGGCGGGCGGGGGCTAAACTAAGCTCCTACAATGAGCAGTTCTTC. Its protein is CASSLGRRRAGAKLSSYNEQFF.